In its sample, the clone carrying this T cell receptor (beta chain) was seen once. Antigen specificity is unknown. V was cut by 10 bases and J by 7 bases, with 7 bases left in between. Germline values: CDR1 MDHEN, CDR2 SYDVKM. This CDR3 region has 10 residues. Cryopreserved PBMCs were CD4-enriched, then split into naive and memory cells. The source of the sample is a study of CD4 T cells in relation to SARS-CoV-2 and coronaviruses. The wider study: Patient ages ranged from 21 to 72, median 38.

Clones were read by immunoSEQ multiplex PCR, and TCRdb kept only the in-frame ones, dropping some. The table records around 35,000 clones, roughly 84% of them present only once. Specimen: naive CD4+ T cells from PBMCs, cultured in vitro. Noted subset: naive CD4+ T cells isolated by negative enrichment. The gene calls are TRBV28 and TRBJ1-4; no reliable D call. The clonotype originates from an adult with COVID-19. This CDR3 is CATRSEKLFF. DNA of the CDR3: TGTGCCACCCGTAGTGAAAAACTGTTTTTT.